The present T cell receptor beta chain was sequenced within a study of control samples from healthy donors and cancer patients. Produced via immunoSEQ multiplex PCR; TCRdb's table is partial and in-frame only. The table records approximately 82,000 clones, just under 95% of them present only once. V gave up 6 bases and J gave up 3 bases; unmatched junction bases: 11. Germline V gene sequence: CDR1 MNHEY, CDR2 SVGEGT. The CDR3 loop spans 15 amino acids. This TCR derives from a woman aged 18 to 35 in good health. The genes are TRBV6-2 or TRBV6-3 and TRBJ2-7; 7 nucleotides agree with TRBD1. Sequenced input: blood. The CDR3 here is CASSHRTGLNYEQYF. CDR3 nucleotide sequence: TGTGCCAGCAGCCACAGGACAGGTCTTAACTACGAGCAGTACTTC.